These 26 T cell receptor beta chains originate from one sample sequenced in a study of blood T cell repertoires in COVID-19. Repertoires were generated with immunoSEQ multiplex PCR, while TCRdb's copy carries only in-frame clones and drops some. The table lists 250,000 to 350,000 clones, roughly 90% of them singletons. The specimen sequenced was peripheral blood. All receptors derive from a woman in her thirties with COVID-19, enrolled during active disease.

The gene calls are TRBV6-5 and TRBJ1-1, with 8 nucleotides matching TRBD1. CDR3 length equals 12 residues. Germline V gene data show CDR1 as MNHEY and CDR2 as SVGAGI. After removal of 8 bases from V and 6 bases from J, the junction contained 5 bases not matched to a gene. The CDR3 DNA reads as TGTGCCAGCGACGACAGGGGTGCTGAAGCTTTCTTT. It translates to CASDDRGAEAFF.

This rearrangement joins TRBV10-1 to TRBJ2-3, with D possibly matching TRBD1 (7 bases). CDR3 length: 13 residues. Germline lookup yields CDR1 WNHNN and CDR2 SYGVQD (reference sequence). Trimming removed 10 bases at V and 4 bases at J, with 15 bases between. CDR3 coding DNA: TGCGCCACCACCGCGGGGACAGCAGATACGCAGTATTTT. It specifies CATTAGTADTQYF.

The genes are TRBV7-9 and TRBJ1-2; 7 bases align to TRBD1. The CDR3 has 15 amino acids. V was clipped by 5 bases and J by 7 bases; unmatched bases: 13. CDR1 is SEHNR, CDR2 FQNEAQ, per germline (reference sequence). The CDR3 loop is CASSTESGQGGGYTF. CDR3 nucleotides: TGTGCCAGCAGCACGGAAAGCGGGCAGGGGGGTGGCTACACCTTC.

This chain links TRBV2 with TRBJ2-7, with D possibly TRBD1 on 6 matching bases. V shed 1 base and J shed 3 bases, with 10 bases lying between them. There are 14 residues in the CDR3. CDR1 SNHLY and CDR2 FYNNEI come from the germline V gene. The CDR3 DNA is TGTGCCAGCAGTGAAGTCAGGGGCGGCTACGAGCAGTACTTC. Translation gives CASSEVRGGYEQYF.

The V gene is TRBV5-1, the J gene TRBJ1-6, with D perhaps matching TRBD1 (5 bases). The germline CDR1 and CDR2 sequences are SGHRS and YFSETQ. The V end lost 0 bases, the J end lost 8 bases, and 12 bases lay between the germline ends. There are 15 residues in the CDR3. CDR3 loop: CASSLAGPLDSPLHF. The CDR3, as DNA: TGCGCCAGCAGCTTGGCAGGGCCACTTGATTCACCCCTCCACTTT. The entire variable domain, with the rest obtained from reference TRBV5-1 and TRBJ1-6, is as follows: KAGVTQTPRYLIKTRGQQVTLSCSPISGHRSVSWYQQTPGQGLQFLFEYFSETQRNKGNFPGRFSGRQFSNSRSEMNVSTLELGDSALYLCASSLAGPLDSPLHFGNGTRLTVT.

The rearrangement uses TRBV6-2 or TRBV6-3 and TRBJ2-5, with D possibly TRBD1 on 6 matching bases. Germline V gives CDR1 MNHEY, CDR2 SVGEGT. The CDR3 is 18 amino acids. Trimming shortened V by 4 bases and J by 2 bases, and 23 bases separated the two germline ends. CDR3 in amino acids: CASSLQPGGRAYQETQYF. CDR3 sequence (DNA): TGTGCCAGCAGTTTACAGCCTGGGGGCCGGGCATATCAAGAGACCCAGTACTTC.

The J gene is TRBJ2-7, the V gene TRBV6-5, with a weak D call TRBD1 (7 bases). The CDR3 is made up of 15 amino acids. Trimming pared 7 bases from V and 3 bases from J, leaving 19 bases between. The germline CDR1 and CDR2 sequences are MNHEY and SVGAGI. The CDR3 region has the DNA TGTGCCAGCACCCACAGGGGTGATAGCGGCTACGAGCAGTACTTC. Encoded protein: CASTHRGDSGYEQYF.

The V gene is TRBV5-4, the J gene TRBJ1-2; no clear D. The V end was cut by 3 bases, the J end by 5 bases, with 11 bases between. The germline CDR1 and CDR2 sequences are SGHNT and YYREEE (reference sequence). The CDR3 spans 13 residues. CDR3 loop: CASSSWSGYGYTF. CDR3 DNA sequence: TGTGCCAGCAGCTCCTGGTCGGGGTATGGCTACACCTTC.

This rearrangement joins TRBV5-1 to TRBJ2-5, with D tentatively TRBD1 (6 bases). Germline V gives CDR1 SGHRS, CDR2 YFSETQ. The ends were cut back, 0 bases at V and 4 bases at J, with 10 bases in the middle. This CDR3 has 14 residues. CDR3 DNA sequence: TGCGCCAGCAGCTTGGAAACAGGGACAGAGACCCAGTACTTC. Its translation: CASSLETGTETQYF.

This clone was observed a handful of times. The chain carries TRBV10-3 and TRBJ1-2; 7 nucleotides match TRBD1. V lost 5 bases, J lost 2 bases, and 5 bases stayed unmatched. This CDR3 has 14 amino acids. Germline CDR1 and CDR2: ENHRY and SYGVKD. The CDR3 spells CAISKQGLNYGYTF. CDR3 nucleotide sequence: TGTGCCATCAGTAAACAGGGGCTCAACTATGGCTACACCTTC.

The CDR3 loop is CASSFTAAGDTQYF. DNA for the CDR3: TGTGCCAGCAGCTTCACAGCGGCGGGAGATACGCAGTATTTT. The V and J genes are TRBV7-9 and TRBJ2-3; tentative D call: TRBD2 (5 bases). CDR1 is SEHNR and CDR2 is FQNEAQ in the germline V gene (reference sequence). The CDR3 is 14 residues long. Deletions cut 3 bases from V and 5 bases from J, with 12 bases between.

DNA of the CDR3: TGTGCCAGCAGCACCCCGACAGGGGACAATGAGCAGTTCTTC. Its translation: CASSTPTGDNEQFF. The rearrangement links TRBV7-9 to TRBJ2-1, with 8 nucleotides matching TRBD1. The length of the CDR3 is 14 residues. After removal of 5 bases from V and 5 bases from J, the junction contained 5 bases not matched to a gene. CDR1 and CDR2 from the germline V gene are SEHNR and FQNEAQ (reference sequence).

This chain connects TRBV30 to TRBJ1-2; 10 bases fit TRBD1. V shed 7 bases and J 3 bases; nucleotides not matched to a gene: 8. The germline CDR1 and CDR2 sequences are GTSNPN and SVGIG (reference sequence). This CDR3 has 14 residues. The CDR3 is CALVVDRGYYGYTF. The CDR3 nucleotides are TGTGCCTTGGTGGTGGACAGGGGGTACTATGGCTACACCTTC. The full variable domain, with the rest looked up from reference TRBV30 and TRBJ1-2, is SQTIHQWPATLVQPVGSPLSLECTVEGTSNPNLYWYRQAAGRGLQLLFYSVGIGQISSEVPQNLSASRPQDRQFILSSKKLLLSDSGFYLCALVVDRGYYGYTFGSGTRLTVV.

The chain recombines TRBV28 with TRBJ2-7; no clear D gene. This CDR3 has 11 amino acids. V lost 8 bases and J lost 7, with 12 bases in between. Germline-derived CDR1 and CDR2 are MDHEN and SYDVKM. CDR3 nucleotides: TGTGCCAGCTCGACACCTCGGGAGCAGTACTTC. Amino acids: CASSTPREQYF.

This chain connects TRBV5-1 to TRBJ2-7, with D possibly being TRBD2 (6 bases). Trimming cost V 4 bases and J 2 bases, with 13 bases left between them. The V gene's germline CDR1 is SGHRS and CDR2 YFSETQ. The CDR3 has 14 amino acids. CDR3 sequence: CASSPFASAYEQYF. In DNA, the CDR3 is TGCGCCAGCAGCCCCTTCGCTAGCGCCTACGAGCAGTACTTC.

The V and J genes are TRBV30 and TRBJ2-3; a weak D match, TRBD2 (5 bases). CDR3 length equals 15 residues. Trimming shortened V by 0 bases and J by 0 bases, and 10 bases separated the two germline ends. Germline CDR1 and CDR2: GTSNPN and SVGIG (reference sequence). CDR3 residues: CAWSVVGVSTDTQYF. The CDR3, as DNA: TGTGCCTGGAGTGTAGTCGGGGTGAGCACAGATACGCAGTATTTT.

The J gene is TRBJ2-7, the V gene TRBV7-9; 7 bases align to TRBD2. Germline V gives CDR1 SEHNR, CDR2 FQNEAQ (reference sequence). The CDR3 extends over 12 amino acids. The trim removed 6 bases at V and 7 bases at J, leaving 6 bases unmatched. CDR3 region: CASSFTSEEQYF. Written as DNA, the CDR3 is TGTGCCAGCAGTTTTACTAGCGAGGAGCAGTACTTC. Together with reference TRBV7-9 and TRBJ2-7, the CDR3 gives the full variable domain: DTGVSQNPRHKITKRGQNVTFRCDPISEHNRLYWYRQTLGQGPEFLTYFQNEAQLEKSRLLSDRFSAERPKGSFSTLEIQRTEQGDSAMYLCASSFTSEEQYFGPGTRLTVT.

As concerns this clone: Other nucleotide sequences from this sample produce the same CDR3. V and J are TRBV5-1 and TRBJ2-1; D is undetermined. In germline, CDR1 is SGHRS, CDR2 YFSETQ. Between the trimmed V and J ends, which lost 0 bases and 5 bases, there was a span of 6 bases. This CDR3 has 13 residues. CDR3 loop: CASSLARDNEQFF. The CDR3 bases are TGCGCCAGCAGCTTGGCCCGGGACAATGAGCAGTTCTTC.

The chain's CDR3 is CASSLYTGGENEQFF. The CDR3 nucleotides read TGTGCCAGCAGCTTGTACACAGGGGGAGAAAATGAGCAGTTCTTC. V and J are TRBV5-4 and TRBJ2-1; TRBD1 matches at 8 bases. The trim removed 1 base at V and 7 bases at J, leaving 7 bases unmatched. The CDR3 is 15 residues long. Per germline, CDR1 SGHNT and CDR2 YYREEE (reference sequence). Using reference TRBV5-4 and TRBJ2-1 for the parts outside the CDR3, the full variable domain is ETGVTQSPTHLIKTRGQQVTLRCSSQSGHNTVSWYQQALGQGPQFIFQYYREEENGRGNFPPRFSGLQFPNYSSELNVNALELDDSALYLCASSLYTGGENEQFFGPGTRLTVL.

This clone was seen a handful of times. This chain joins TRBV7-9 and TRBJ1-3; TRBD1 matches 7 bases. The trim removed 5 bases at V and 4 bases at J, leaving 8 bases unmatched. The germline CDR1 and CDR2 sequences are SEHNR and FQNEAQ (reference sequence). CDR3 size: 15 residues. This CDR3 is CASSPPQGDGNTIYF. DNA for the CDR3: TGTGCCAGCAGCCCCCCTCAGGGGGACGGAAACACCATATATTTT.

The J gene is TRBJ2-5, the V gene TRBV15; 9 bases are shared with TRBD1. Germline V lookup: CDR1 LNHNV, CDR2 YYDKDF (reference sequence). V shed 2 bases, J shed 5 bases, and the junction held 6 bases outside the gene matches. The CDR3 totals 15 residues. Written as DNA, the CDR3 is TGTGCCACCAGCAGAAGAACAGGGGGCCTGGAGACCCAGTACTTC. This encodes CATSRRTGGLETQYF.

Turning to this clone: Other DNA sequences in the sample encode the same CDR3. The rearrangement uses TRBV3-1 (or the pseudogene TRBV3-2) and TRBJ1-1; D perhaps matches TRBD1 (6 bases). Germline V CDR1 and CDR2: LGHDT, YNNKEL (reference sequence). The CDR3 has 13 residues. Trimming took 2 bases from V and 4 from J, leaving 8 bases between them. The CDR3 region is CASSQRGGTEAFF. CDR3 sequence (DNA): TGTGCCAGCAGCCAAAGAGGGGGCACTGAAGCTTTCTTT.

The J gene is TRBJ2-1, the V gene TRBV24-1; 9 nucleotides line up with TRBD2. The germline V gene has CDR1 KGHDR and CDR2 SFDVKD. CDR3 length: 18 residues. The V and J ends lost 3 bases and 3 bases, in that order; junction bases with no gene match: 11. Here the CDR3 DNA reads TGTGCCACCAGTGATCCCACACATAGCGGGAGCAGCTACAATGAGCAGTTCTTC. Protein sequence: CATSDPTHSGSSYNEQFF.

This chain links TRBV7-2 with TRBJ2-7; D not resolved. The CDR3 loop spans 13 amino acids. Germline V CDR1 and CDR2: SGHTA, FQGNSA. V was trimmed by 5 bases and J by 3 bases, leaving 11 bases between them. The CDR3 reads CASSPAAGYEQYF. In DNA, the CDR3 is TGTGCCAGCAGCCCTGCGGCCGGCTACGAGCAGTACTTC.

This clone came up once. This chain uses TRBV2 with TRBJ1-2, with a weak D call TRBD1 (5 bases). V lost 2 bases, J lost 5 bases, and 12 bases lay in between. This CDR3 is built from 14 residues. Germline assignment: CDR1 SNHLY and CDR2 FYNNEI. CDR3 sequence reads: CASSENRPSYGYTF. CDR3 bases: TGTGCCAGCAGTGAAAACAGGCCCTCATATGGCTACACCTTC.

The V and J genes are TRBV24-1 and TRBJ2-5; D might be TRBD1 (6 bases). This CDR3 spans 14 amino acids. Germline V gene sequence: CDR1 KGHDR, CDR2 SFDVKD. Trimming removed 4 bases at V and 5 bases at J, with 13 bases between. For the CDR3, the DNA is TGTGCCACCAGTGACGGGCAGGGGTGGGAGACCCAGTACTTC. Amino acid sequence: CATSDGQGWETQYF.